This TCR beta chain was captured in a study of OX40 agonist ivuxolimab in advanced cancers. Study at large: Participants averaged about 60 years of age (range roughly 23 to 90) and were 75% to 90% male. Prior anti-PD-1, anti-PD-L1 or anti-CTLA-4 therapy was allowed; 30% to 40% had some.

Assay used: immunoSEQ multiplex PCR; TCRdb lists only in-frame clones, some missing. The sample has about 64,000 clones, 70% to 90% seen once. CDR1 SGHRS and CDR2 YFSETQ come from the germline V gene. V was pared by 4 bases and J by 1 base, with 9 bases between. CDR3 length: 15 residues. This receptor was taken from an adult with an advanced solid tumor such as melanoma, head and neck, liver or kidney cancer. The genes are TRBV5-1 and TRBJ2-6; perhaps D is TRBD1 or TRBD2 (5 bases each). The sequenced sample was CD4+ or CD8+ T cells sorted from blood, obtained in a trial of the OX40 agonist ivuxolimab. CDR3 in amino acids: CASSTGASGANVLTF. CDR3 bases: TGCGCCAGCAGCACCGGGGCGTCTGGGGCCAACGTCCTGACTTTC. Full variable domain (outside the CDR3, taken from reference TRBV5-1 and TRBJ2-6): KAGVTQTPRYLIKTRGQQVTLSCSPISGHRSVSWYQQTPGQGLQFLFEYFSETQRNKGNFPGRFSGRQFSNSRSEMNVSTLELGDSALYLCASSTGASGANVLTFGAGSRLTVL.